This is a list of T cell receptor beta chains from one sample in a study of T cell clones after liver transplantation. The repertoire was sequenced with immunoSEQ multiplex PCR; TCRdb's copy has only in-frame clones and lacks some. The table shows tens of thousands of clones, with roughly 85% occurring only once. Sequencing used CD4+ T cells from blood, obtained almost 47 months after liver transplant. All receptors derive from a human patient who received a liver transplant. Some T cells may arise from the graft donor. The CDR3 runs from the conserved cysteine through the conserved F or W. Fields, in order: V gene, J gene, clone size, D gene, CDR3 DNA, CDR3 protein. The D gene is left open where the match is weak. Size tells how often a clone was seen (once, few, many) or the class of an expanded clone, and some rows leave it out.

v_call: TRBV19; j_call: TRBJ1-5; clone_size: -; d_call: -; cdr3_nt: TGTGCCAGTAGCCCTAGGCAGAGCCCCATAAATCAGCCCCAGCATTTT; cdr3_aa: CASSPRQSPINQPQHF
v_call: TRBV4-3; j_call: TRBJ1-1; clone_size: once; d_call: -; cdr3_nt: TGCGCCAGCAGCCGGAACCGGGTGAACACTGAAGCTTTCTTT; cdr3_aa: CASSRNRVNTEAFF
v_call: TRBV11-2; j_call: TRBJ1-1; clone_size: -; d_call: TRBD1; cdr3_nt: TGTGCCAGCAGCTCACAGGGGGCCGGGAACACTGAAGCTTTCTTT; cdr3_aa: CASSSQGAGNTEAFF
v_call: TRBV5-4; j_call: TRBJ2-1; clone_size: -; d_call: TRBD2; cdr3_nt: TGTGCCAGCAGCTCCAGACTAGCGGGAGACAATGAGCAGTTCTTC; cdr3_aa: CASSSRLAGDNEQFF
v_call: TRBV5-1; j_call: TRBJ2-3; clone_size: -; d_call: TRBD2; cdr3_nt: TGCGCCAGCTCCCCCGGGAGCGGGAGATGGTTCACAGATACGCAGTATTTT; cdr3_aa: CASSPGSGRWFTDTQYF
v_call: TRBV14; j_call: TRBJ2-2; clone_size: -; d_call: -; cdr3_nt: TGTGCCAGCAGCCAAAGCCTCGGTAGGACCGGGGAGCTGTTTTTT; cdr3_aa: CASSQSLGRTGELFF
v_call: TRBV18; j_call: TRBJ1-5; clone_size: few; d_call: -; cdr3_nt: TGTGCCAGCTCCCATGGACAGAATCAGCCCCAGCATTTT; cdr3_aa: CASSHGQNQPQHF
v_call: TRBV6-6; j_call: TRBJ2-4; clone_size: -; d_call: -; cdr3_nt: TGTGCCAGCAGTAGTCTCGGAGCGGGCAAAAACATTCAGTACTTC; cdr3_aa: CASSSLGAGKNIQYF
v_call: TRBV7-9; j_call: TRBJ2-1; clone_size: -; d_call: -; cdr3_nt: TGTGCCAATCAGGGACACAATGAGCAGTTCTTC; cdr3_aa: CANQGHNEQFF
v_call: TRBV6-5; j_call: TRBJ2-1; clone_size: -; d_call: TRBD2; cdr3_nt: TGTGCCAGCACCCCCGGGGGGGGAGGGAGGAATGAGCAGTTCTTC; cdr3_aa: CASTPGGGGRNEQFF
v_call: TRBV4-1; j_call: TRBJ1-1; clone_size: -; d_call: TRBD1; cdr3_nt: TGCGCCAGCAGCCAAGAACGGGGACAGGGTATGGGTGAAGCTTTCTTT; cdr3_aa: CASSQERGQGMGEAFF
v_call: TRBV5-1; j_call: TRBJ2-5; clone_size: -; d_call: TRBD1; cdr3_nt: TGCGCCAGCAGCTATACCGGGACAGAAGAGACCCAGTACTTC; cdr3_aa: CASSYTGTEETQYF
v_call: TRBV13; j_call: TRBJ2-7; clone_size: few; d_call: TRBD1; cdr3_nt: TGTGCCAGCAGCCTCGGACAGGGGGTCCACGAGCAGTACTTC; cdr3_aa: CASSLGQGVHEQYF
v_call: TRBV19; j_call: TRBJ1-2; clone_size: -; d_call: TRBD1; cdr3_nt: TGTGCCAGTACTAGAAGGACAGGGGATACTAATAGTGGCTACACCTTC; cdr3_aa: CASTRRTGDTNSGYTF
v_call: TRBV7-2; j_call: TRBJ1-2; clone_size: -; d_call: -; cdr3_nt: TGTGCCAGCAGCTTAGTCGGTTGGGGGGATGGCTATGGCTACACCTTC; cdr3_aa: CASSLVGWGDGYGYTF
v_call: TRBV2; j_call: TRBJ1-2; clone_size: -; d_call: -; cdr3_nt: TGTGCCAGCACCGCGGGGATAATGGATTATGGCTACACCTTC; cdr3_aa: CASTAGIMDYGYTF
v_call: TRBV19; j_call: TRBJ2-6; clone_size: -; d_call: -; cdr3_nt: TGTGCCAGTAGTATAAGGGGCTCTGGGGCCAACGTCCTGACTTTC; cdr3_aa: CASSIRGSGANVLTF
v_call: TRBV27; j_call: TRBJ2-7; clone_size: -; d_call: -; cdr3_nt: TGTGCCAGCAGTTTAGATTGGCGAGCGGCCGAGCAGTACTTC; cdr3_aa: CASSLDWRAAEQYF
v_call: TRBV28; j_call: TRBJ2-2; clone_size: -; d_call: -; cdr3_nt: TGTGCCAGTCACAGGGAAGATACCGGGGAGCTGTTTTTT; cdr3_aa: CASHREDTGELFF
v_call: TRBV5-1; j_call: TRBJ1-1; clone_size: -; d_call: TRBD1; cdr3_nt: TGCGCCAGCAGCCCTGGACAGGTCGAAGCTTTCTTT; cdr3_aa: CASSPGQVEAFF
v_call: TRBV5-6; j_call: TRBJ2-7; clone_size: -; d_call: -; cdr3_nt: TGTGCCAGCAGCTTGAGGGGGTCTCTTTGGTACGAGCAGTACTTC; cdr3_aa: CASSLRGSLWYEQYF
v_call: TRBV27; j_call: TRBJ1-5; clone_size: once; d_call: -; cdr3_nt: TGTGCCAGCAGTTCGCCCGGGGGGGGTTATCAGCCCCAGCATTTT; cdr3_aa: CASSSPGGGYQPQHF
v_call: TRBV7-2; j_call: TRBJ2-7; clone_size: few; d_call: -; cdr3_nt: TGTGCCAGCAGCTTGGACACGGCCTCCTACGAGCAGTACTTC; cdr3_aa: CASSLDTASYEQYF
v_call: TRBV5-6; j_call: TRBJ2-3; clone_size: -; d_call: -; cdr3_nt: TGTGCCAGCAGCTTACGGGACAACCCAGGTGGGACAGATACGCAGTATTTT; cdr3_aa: CASSLRDNPGGTDTQYF
v_call: TRBV7-3; j_call: TRBJ2-1; clone_size: -; d_call: TRBD2; cdr3_nt: TGTGCCAGCAGCTTAGGAACTAGCGGGTCCAATGAGCAGTTCTTC; cdr3_aa: CASSLGTSGSNEQFF
v_call: TRBV15; j_call: TRBJ2-1; clone_size: once; d_call: TRBD2; cdr3_nt: TGTGCCACCAGCAGCGGAGCGGGAGTGGGTGAGCAGTTCTTC; cdr3_aa: CATSSGAGVGEQFF
v_call: TRBV6-6; j_call: TRBJ2-7; clone_size: -; d_call: TRBD1; cdr3_nt: TGTGCCAGCAGTTACAATCAGGGGGCGTACGAGCAGTACTTC; cdr3_aa: CASSYNQGAYEQYF
v_call: TRBV5-6; j_call: TRBJ2-7; clone_size: -; d_call: TRBD1; cdr3_nt: TGTGCCAGCAGCTATGGACAGGGAGTGACCTACGAGCAGTACTTC; cdr3_aa: CASSYGQGVTYEQYF
v_call: TRBV28; j_call: TRBJ2-5; clone_size: few; d_call: -; cdr3_nt: TGTGCCAGCAGTTTTAGGGAGACCCAGTACTTC; cdr3_aa: CASSFRETQYF
v_call: TRBV9; j_call: TRBJ2-7; clone_size: -; d_call: -; cdr3_nt: TGTGCCAGCAGCGTTAGGGCGGAGAGTACCTACGAGCAGTACTTC; cdr3_aa: CASSVRAESTYEQYF
v_call: TRBV5-1; j_call: TRBJ2-1; clone_size: -; d_call: TRBD1; cdr3_nt: TGCGCCAGCAGCTCCTATAGGGGGCTCAATGAGCAGTTCTTC; cdr3_aa: CASSSYRGLNEQFF
v_call: TRBV5-4; j_call: TRBJ1-4; clone_size: -; d_call: -; cdr3_nt: TGTGCCAGCAGCCGGGTAGAAAGCGGTGAAAAACTGTTTTTT; cdr3_aa: CASSRVESGEKLFF
v_call: TRBV2; j_call: TRBJ1-1; clone_size: -; d_call: -; cdr3_nt: TGTGCCAGCAGGCTCGAGGGGTACATTGAAGCTTTCTTT; cdr3_aa: CASRLEGYIEAFF
v_call: TRBV5-4; j_call: TRBJ2-4; clone_size: -; d_call: -; cdr3_nt: TGTGCCAGCAGCTTGGACTCGGCGGCGAAAAACATTCAGTACTTC; cdr3_aa: CASSLDSAAKNIQYF
v_call: TRBV5-4; j_call: TRBJ1-2; clone_size: few; d_call: -; cdr3_nt: TGTGCCAGCAGCTTCAAGACAGCCGATAACTATGGCTACACCTTC; cdr3_aa: CASSFKTADNYGYTF
v_call: TRBV30; j_call: TRBJ1-2; clone_size: -; d_call: TRBD1; cdr3_nt: TGTGCCCGACGGACAGGGGCTAACTATGGCTACACCTTC; cdr3_aa: CARRTGANYGYTF
v_call: TRBV7-2; j_call: TRBJ1-1; clone_size: -; d_call: -; cdr3_nt: TGTGCCAGCAGCCCCCGGTCTCAGGGTCAAACTGAAGCTTTCTTT; cdr3_aa: CASSPRSQGQTEAFF
v_call: TRBV6-5; j_call: TRBJ1-2; clone_size: -; d_call: -; cdr3_nt: TGTGCCAGCAGTTACACAAATAACTATGGCTACACCTTC; cdr3_aa: CASSYTNNYGYTF